One and the same sample provided the 26 T cell receptor beta chains below, sequenced in a study of T-cell memory formation after mild COVID-19. TCRdb fed the 5' RACE reads into MiXCR, producing one record per CDR3 protein. The sample has approximately 100,000 distinct CDR3 sequences; roughly 11% are singletons. The sample taken for sequencing was PBMCs or a T cell subset sorted from them (not recorded which). The receptors come from a man between 18 and 35 years old who had mild COVID-19 (a few samples of this study predate the infection). Cell type and time point are not known.

This clonotype occurred a few times. The chain couples TRBV6-5 to TRBJ2-1, with unresolved D. With 5 bases removed from V and 0 bases from J, the gap between germline ends came to 8 bases. This CDR3 has 14 amino acids. Germline V gene lookup returns CDR1 MNHEY and CDR2 SVGAGI. This chain's CDR3 is CASSTYSSYNEQFF. For the CDR3, the DNA is TGTGCCAGCAGTACATATAGCTCCTACAATGAGCAGTTCTTC.

The J gene is TRBJ1-6, the V gene TRBV3-1; TRBD1 is a possible D gene (5 bases). Trimming pared 4 bases from V and 7 bases from J, leaving 11 bases between. CDR1 and CDR2 from the germline V gene are LGHDT and YNNKEL (reference sequence). The CDR3 contains 14 residues. The chain's CDR3 is CASSPGRVNSPLHF. The CDR3 nucleotides are TGTGCCAGCAGCCCGGGCAGGGTAAATTCACCCCTCCACTTT.

The rearrangement uses TRBV4-1 and TRBJ1-1, with D perhaps matching TRBD1 (6 bases). The CDR3 totals 16 residues. Germline values: CDR1 MGHRA, CDR2 YSYEKL. Deletions cut 3 bases from V and 3 bases from J, with 17 bases between. CDR3 protein: CASSHTGTNGHTEAFF. CDR3 nucleotides: TGCGCCAGCAGCCACACAGGGACGAACGGCCACACTGAAGCTTTCTTT.

The rearrangement joins TRBV29-1 to TRBJ2-2; perhaps D is TRBD1 or TRBD2 (6 bases each). V gave up 0 bases and J gave up 6 bases, with 14 bases separating them. Germline V gene lookup returns CDR1 SQVTM and CDR2 ANQGSEA. CDR3 length: 15 amino acids. CDR3 DNA sequence: TGCAGCGTTGAAGATCAAGGGGGGCGCCCCGGGGAGCTGTTTTTT. Encoded protein: CSVEDQGGRPGELFF.

The DNA of the CDR3 is TGTGCCAGCAGCTTCGGGACAGGGCACTACGAGCAGTACGTC. It encodes CASSFGTGHYEQYV. This sequence joins TRBV5-6 and TRBJ2-7; 9 bases fit TRBD1. The CDR3 contains 14 residues. Trimming removed 2 bases from V and 3 bases from J; junction bases left unmatched: 3. CDR1 and CDR2 (germline): SGHDT, YYEEEE.

V is TRBV5-1 and J is TRBJ2-7; D remains unclear. The V and J ends lost 0 bases and 3 bases respectively, with 10 bases between them. The CDR3 length is 14 residues. Germline V lookup: CDR1 SGHRS, CDR2 YFSETQ. CDR3 nucleotide sequence: TGCGCCAGCAGCTTGGAAGGGTCCGGCTACGAGCAGTACTTC. It translates to CASSLEGSGYEQYF.

V usage is TRBV7-9 and J usage is TRBJ2-1, with D perhaps TRBD2 (7 bases). CDR1 SEHNR and CDR2 FQNEAQ come from the germline V gene (reference sequence). V gave up 11 bases and J gave up 7 bases, with 24 bases separating them. This CDR3 has 15 residues. This chain's CDR3 is CAHPLEGGLQNEQFF. The CDR3 region has the DNA TGTGCCCACCCCCTTGAGGGGGGGTTACAGAATGAGCAGTTCTTC.

This clonotype was detected a few times. CDR3 amino acids: CASSARTSGSTPDTQYF. CDR3 sequence (DNA): TGCGCCAGCAGCGCACGAACCTCGGGCTCTACCCCAGATACGCAGTATTTT. V gene TRBV5-1 combines with J gene TRBJ2-3, with D unclear. The CDR3 consists of 17 residues. Germline CDR1 and CDR2: SGHRS and YFSETQ. Between the trimmed V and J ends, which lost 4 bases and 4 bases, there was a span of 22 bases. The whole variable domain, filled in from reference TRBV5-1 and TRBJ2-3, reads KAGVTQTPRYLIKTRGQQVTLSCSPISGHRSVSWYQQTPGQGLQFLFEYFSETQRNKGNFPGRFSGRQFSNSRSEMNVSTLELGDSALYLCASSARTSGSTPDTQYFGPGTRLTVL.

The sample holds a few counts of this clonotype. The J gene is TRBJ2-5, the V gene TRBV4-3, with D perhaps matching TRBD1 or TRBD2 (7 bases each). The length of the CDR3 is 15 residues. Trimming took 1 base from V and 4 from J, leaving 13 bases between them. Germline V gives CDR1 LGHNA, CDR2 YSLEER. CDR3 loop: CASSQGSGGAETQYF. The CDR3 DNA reads TGCGCCAGCAGCCAAGGGTCAGGGGGGGCAGAGACCCAGTACTTC.

The chain employs TRBV7-9 and TRBJ2-2; unclear D gene. The CDR3 extends over 14 amino acids. Per the germline V gene, CDR1 is SEHNR and CDR2 is FQNEAQ (reference sequence). V shed 2 bases and J shed 4 bases, with 8 bases lying between them. For the CDR3, the DNA is TGTGCCAGCAGCTTATCTTTAGCCACCGGGGAGCTGTTTTTT. Translation: CASSLSLATGELFF.

This clonotype was seen only once. The chain recombines TRBV12-5 with TRBJ2-7; no clear D. Per the germline V gene, CDR1 is LGHNT and CDR2 is FRNRAP. CDR3 length: 14 residues. Trimming left V 4 bases short and J 2 bases short, with 12 bases between. In nucleotides, the CDR3 is TGTGCTAGTGGTTCCCCGGCGCTGACCTACGAGCAGTACTTC. Translated, it gives CASGSPALTYEQYF.

This clonotype has just a few counts. In DNA form, the CDR3 reads TGTGCCAGCAGCTTCAAGCTGGGAGAGGCTTTCTTT. It is translated as CASSFKLGEAFF. The chain carries TRBV7-9 and TRBJ1-1; D gene unclear. Germline CDR1 SEHNR, CDR2 FQNEAQ (reference sequence). CDR3 length equals 12 residues. With 3 bases removed from V and 11 bases from J, the gap between germline ends came to 13 bases.

The sample holds a few counts of this clonotype. The gene calls are TRBV4-1 and TRBJ2-1; D may be TRBD1 (6 bases). The CDR3 is 15 residues long. Germline CDR1 reads MGHRA; CDR2 reads YSYEKL. V shed 4 bases and J shed 8 bases, with 18 bases lying between them. The CDR3 is CASSPITTGSHEQFF. DNA for the CDR3: TGCGCCAGCAGCCCTATAACTACAGGGTCCCATGAGCAGTTCTTC.

This clonotype was observed a handful of times. V usage is TRBV12-3 or TRBV12-4 and J usage is TRBJ2-7; weak D call: TRBD2 (7 bases). Trimming took off 4 bases at V and 1 base at J, with 11 bases between the two ends. The CDR3 contains 14 residues. The CDR3 loop reads CASSWGGPSYEQYF. The DNA of the CDR3 is TGTGCCAGCAGTTGGGGGGGGCCGTCCTACGAGCAGTACTTC.

This rearrangement joins TRBV5-6 to TRBJ2-5; TRBD2 aligns across 9 bases. With 4 bases clipped from V and 4 bases from J, the junction kept 5 bases outside the gene matches. Germline-derived CDR1 and CDR2 are SGHDT and YYEEEE. The CDR3 spans 14 residues. Here the CDR3 DNA reads TGTGCCAGCAGCCCTGGACTAGCGAGAGAGACCCAGTACTTC. Protein product: CASSPGLARETQYF. Complete variable domain (other parts from reference TRBV5-6 and TRBJ2-5): DAGVTQSPTHLIKTRGQQVTLRCSPKSGHDTVSWYQQALGQGPQFIFQYYEEEERQRGNFPDRFSGHQFPNYSSELNVNALLLGDSALYLCASSPGLARETQYFGPGTRLLVL.

V and J are TRBV27 and TRBJ2-3, with D perhaps TRBD1 (5 bases). Per germline, CDR1 MNHEY and CDR2 SMNVEV (reference sequence). Trimming removed 6 bases from V and 6 bases from J, with 13 bases in between. This CDR3 is built from 13 residues. The CDR3 DNA is TGTGCCAGCAGCGATCCAGGGTCCGATACGCAGTATTTT. This codes for CASSDPGSDTQYF.

The genes are TRBV20-1 and TRBJ2-7, with 7 bases identical to TRBD1. V shed 3 bases and J 0 bases; nucleotides not matched to a gene: 8. The CDR3 has 15 amino acids. The V gene's germline CDR1 is DFQATT and CDR2 SNEGSKA (reference sequence). CDR3 amino acids: CSARGRQGFSYEQYF. The CDR3 DNA is TGCAGTGCTAGGGGGAGACAGGGTTTCTCCTACGAGCAGTACTTC.

J is TRBJ2-3 and V is TRBV20-1, with no clear D. CDR1 and CDR2 from the germline V gene are DFQATT and SNEGSKA (reference sequence). V gave up 5 bases and J gave up 12 bases, with 15 bases separating them. The CDR3 loop spans 11 amino acids. The CDR3 bases are TGCAGTGCTGGGCCCGTCTTCCCTCAGTATTTT. This codes for CSAGPVFPQYF.

This clonotype was seen ten or more times. The V gene is TRBV20-1, the J gene TRBJ2-3; D unresolved. The V and J ends lost 6 bases and 3 bases respectively, with 4 bases between them. CDR1 and CDR2 from the germline V gene are DFQATT and SNEGSKA (reference sequence). CDR3 length: 10 residues. The CDR3 loop is CSALTDTQYF. The CDR3 coding sequence is TGCAGTGCCCTGACAGATACGCAGTATTTT.

A few counts support this clonotype. The V gene is TRBV11-2, the J gene TRBJ2-6, with TRBD1 matching 8 bases. From germline, CDR1 is SGHAT and CDR2 FQNNGV. This CDR3 comprises 18 residues. Losses at the gene ends were 1 base for V and 0 bases for J; bases not matched to a gene: 5. The CDR3 DNA reads as TGTGCCAGCAGCTTAGGGCAGGGGGCCTACTCTGGGGCCAACGTCCTGACTTTC. Amino acid sequence: CASSLGQGAYSGANVLTF. The full variable domain, in which reference TRBV11-2 and TRBJ2-6 provide the parts outside the CDR3, is EAGVAQSPRYKIIEKRQSVAFWCNPISGHATLYWYQQILGQGPKLLIQFQNNGVVDDSQLPKDRFSAERLKGVDSTLKIQPAKLEDSAVYLCASSLGQGAYSGANVLTFGAGSRLTVL.

This clonotype occurred a few times. This chain uses TRBV29-1 with TRBJ2-7; 9 bases line up with TRBD2. The CDR3 extends over 13 amino acids. Looked up from germline, CDR1 is SQVTM and CDR2 is ANQGSEA. V gave up 5 bases and J gave up 4 bases; unmatched junction bases: 6. The CDR3 loop is CSVCLAGLYEQYF. The CDR3, as DNA: TGCAGCGTTTGTCTAGCGGGGCTTTACGAGCAGTACTTC.

The V gene is TRBV5-1, the J gene TRBJ2-1; D is uncertain. Per germline, CDR1 SGHRS and CDR2 YFSETQ. This CDR3 spans 14 amino acids. V was cut by 8 bases and J by 2 bases, with 14 bases left in between. The CDR3 sequence: CASRATLAYNEQFF. In DNA form, the CDR3 reads TGCGCCAGTCGGGCGACTCTGGCCTACAATGAGCAGTTCTTC.

The chain uses TRBV18 and TRBJ2-7; TRBD1 is a possible D gene (5 bases). Per the germline V gene, CDR1 is KGHSH and CDR2 is LQKENI. The CDR3 is 14 amino acids. V shed 6 bases and J shed 3 bases, with 15 bases lying between them. CDR3 sequence: CASSMGLDIYEQYV. In DNA form, the CDR3 reads TGTGCCAGCTCCATGGGGCTAGACATCTACGAGCAGTACGTC.

The chain joins TRBV9 to TRBJ1-1; maybe TRBD1 (5 bases). The germline V and J ends were trimmed by 0 bases and 4 bases, with 16 bases remaining between them. The CDR3 runs 16 residues. Germline CDR1 SGDLS, CDR2 YYNGEE. As DNA, the CDR3 is TGTGCCAGCAGCGTAGGGTCGGCAGGGAAGGTCACTGAAGCTTTCTTT. Translating it yields CASSVGSAGKVTEAFF. Variable domain in full (rest from reference TRBV9 and TRBJ1-1): DSGVTQTPKHLITATGQRVTLRCSPRSGDLSVYWYQQSLDQGLQFLIQYYNGEERAKGNILERFSAQQFPDLHSELNLSSLELGDSALYFCASSVGSAGKVTEAFFGQGTRLTVV.

This clonotype was recorded a few times. The J gene is TRBJ2-3, the V gene TRBV20-1; 9 bases are shared with TRBD1. The germline CDR1 and CDR2 sequences are DFQATT and SNEGSKA (reference sequence). V trimming: 4 bases; J trimming: 1 base; junction bases outside the gene matches: 15. The CDR3 loop spans 18 amino acids. CDR3 bases: TGCAGTGCTAACCGGGACAGGGACATTGGAGAAGGCACAGATACGCAGTATTTT. Amino acid sequence: CSANRDRDIGEGTDTQYF.

In its sample, this clonotype was seen a few times. V is TRBV4-3 and J is TRBJ2-6, with D maybe TRBD1 (6 bases). V was cut by 3 bases and J by 0 bases, with 12 bases left in between. This CDR3 spans 17 amino acids. Germline V gene sequence: CDR1 LGHNA, CDR2 YSLEER. CDR3 amino acids: CASSHDDRRSGANVLTF. CDR3 DNA: TGCGCCAGCAGCCATGATGACAGGCGCTCTGGGGCCAACGTCCTGACTTTC.